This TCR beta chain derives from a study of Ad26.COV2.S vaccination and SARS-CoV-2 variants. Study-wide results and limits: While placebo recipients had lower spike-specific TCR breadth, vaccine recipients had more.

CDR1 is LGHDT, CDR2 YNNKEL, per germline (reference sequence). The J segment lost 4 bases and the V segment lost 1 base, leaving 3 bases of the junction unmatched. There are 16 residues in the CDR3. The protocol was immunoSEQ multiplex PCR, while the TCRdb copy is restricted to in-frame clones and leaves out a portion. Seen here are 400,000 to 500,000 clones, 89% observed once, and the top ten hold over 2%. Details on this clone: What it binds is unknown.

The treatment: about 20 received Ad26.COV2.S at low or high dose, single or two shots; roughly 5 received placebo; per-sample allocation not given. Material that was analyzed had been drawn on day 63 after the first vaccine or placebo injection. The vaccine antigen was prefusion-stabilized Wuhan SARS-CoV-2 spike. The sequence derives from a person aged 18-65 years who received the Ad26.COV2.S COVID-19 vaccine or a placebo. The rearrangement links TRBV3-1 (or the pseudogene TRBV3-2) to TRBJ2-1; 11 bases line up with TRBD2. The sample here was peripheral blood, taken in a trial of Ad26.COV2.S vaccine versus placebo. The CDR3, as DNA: TGTGCCAGCAGCCAAGCATGGACTAGCGGGTACAATGAGCAGTTCTTC. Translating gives CASSQAWTSGYNEQFF.